This TCR beta chain stems from a study of monozygotic twins with inflammatory bowel disease. Template switching introduced UMIs that contain a 6-nucleotide sample barcode. Reprocessing the 5' RACE reads, TCRdb reports a single entry for every CDR3 protein and omits DNA. The listing records roughly 320,000 distinct CDR3 sequences. This CDR3 has 14 amino acids. CDR1 is MNHNY, CDR2 SVGAGI, per germline (reference sequence). Sequenced sample: blood. V and J are TRBV6-6 and TRBJ2-7; without DNA, the TCRdb call of TRBD1 cannot be checked. This TCR was sampled from a human donor with ulcerative colitis or Crohn's disease, or a healthy co-twin of an affected twin (not recorded which). CDR3 in amino acids: CASTDRGGSYEQYF.